This T cell receptor (beta chain) originates from a study of cytomegalovirus exposure and HLA in healthy donors. Overall study findings and caveats: Analyses of presence and absence presupposed an approximately uniform sequencing depth across donors.

The primer mix had 60 Vbeta and 13 Jbeta primers. Some clones are missing from TCRdb's copy, which holds only in-frame ones; the method was immunoSEQ multiplex PCR. The sample records around 110,000 clones, over 60% being singletons. Comment on this clone: Its antigen is currently unknown.

Germline loops: CDR1 LGHNA, CDR2 YNFKEQ. The CDR3 totals 17 residues. V gave up 1 base and J gave up 3 bases; unmatched junction bases: 11. The TCR comes from a man aged 18-30 years in good health and CMV-seronegative. The rearrangement joins TRBV4-2 to TRBJ2-7; 8 bases match TRBD1. What was sequenced was PBMCs. Here the CDR3 DNA reads TGTGCCAGCAGCCAAGGGCAATCCAGGGGGCCCCACTACGAGCAGTACTTC. Residues: CASSQGQSRGPHYEQYF.